Following are 20 T cell receptor beta chains from one sample sequenced in a study of CD8+CD57+ T cells in acquired aplastic anemia. It was genomic DNA that served as the template for profiling TCR beta VDJ and CDR3. Each CDR3 protein gets one entry after TCRdb re-called the reads with MiXCR. The sample has 150,000 to 200,000 distinct CDR3 sequences; over 60% are singletons. The sequenced material came from sorted CD4+, CD8+, or CD8+CD57+ T cells (not recorded which) from PBMCs. These receptors came from a human donor with severe aplastic anemia or a healthy control (not recorded which).

The V and J genes are TRBV12-5 and TRBJ2-5, with TRBD2 matching 8 bases. Germline lookup yields CDR1 LGHNT and CDR2 FRNRAP. CDR3 length: 13 residues. The CDR3 loop is CASNAGGQETQYF. DNA of the CDR3: TGTGCCAGCAACGCGGGGGGACAAGAGACCCAGTACTTC.

This clonotype appeared many times. The chain uses TRBV27 and TRBJ2-7, with D perhaps given as TRBD1 or TRBD2 (6 bases each). CDR1 and CDR2 (germline): MNHEY, SMNVEV (reference sequence). The CDR3 runs to 14 residues. The V gene lost 3 bases and the J gene lost 6 bases, with 15 bases spanning the gap. CDR3 in amino acids: CASSFTGAAREQYF. The DNA for the CDR3 is TGTGCCAGCAGTTTCACGGGGGCTGCCCGCGAGCAGTACTTC.

The chain is built from TRBV29-1 and TRBJ2-7; D call uncertain. Trimming took 5 bases from V and 3 from J, leaving 14 bases between them. This CDR3 is built from 13 residues. The germline gives CDR1 SQVTM, CDR2 ANQGSEA. Here the CDR3 DNA reads TGCAGCGTTCTTCCAGCAACTGACTACGAGCAGTACTTC. Its protein is CSVLPATDYEQYF.

The V call is TRBV6-5, the J call TRBJ2-2; tentatively, D is TRBD1 or TRBD2 (5 bases each). The CDR3 loop spans 14 amino acids. Trimming stripped 11 bases from V and 4 bases from J, with 17 bases between. CDR1 MNHEY and CDR2 SVGAGI come from the germline V gene. The CDR3 protein is CAAKSRAGTGELFF. CDR3 bases: TGTGCCGCCAAATCCAGGGCGGGCACCGGGGAGCTGTTTTTT.

J is TRBJ2-1 and V is TRBV5-6; no clear D gene. The CDR3 covers 10 residues. V lost 7 bases and J 10 bases, leaving 9 bases between the germline ends. CDR1 and CDR2 (germline): SGHDT, YYEEEE. The CDR3 sequence is CASGQSEQFF. CDR3 in DNA: TGTGCCAGCGGCCAGAGCGAGCAGTTCTTC.

The chain recombines TRBV25-1 with TRBJ2-7, with a tentative D call TRBD2 (7 bases). CDR1 is MGHDK and CDR2 is SYGVNS in the germline V gene. Trimming took 6 bases from V and 2 from J, leaving 17 bases between them. The CDR3 loop spans 15 amino acids. The chain's CDR3 is CASSFLGGPTYEQYF. In DNA form, the CDR3 reads TGTGCCAGCAGCTTCCTCGGGGGGCCTACCTACGAGCAGTACTTC.

This chain uses TRBV29-1 with TRBJ1-1; D is undetermined. V lost 6 bases, J lost 1 base, and 9 bases lay in between. This CDR3 spans 12 amino acids. Germline CDR1 reads SQVTM; CDR2 reads ANQGSEA. CDR3 nucleotides: TGCAGCGTCTCGAATGGGAACACTGAAGCTTTCTTT. Protein sequence: CSVSNGNTEAFF.

The CDR3 DNA sequence: TGTGCCAGTAGTCGGACAGGGCCGGGGGAGACCCAGTACTTC. Translating it yields CASSRTGPGETQYF. This chain connects TRBV19 to TRBJ2-5; 8 bases are a match to TRBD1. The CDR3 loop spans 14 amino acids. Germline V gene lookup returns CDR1 LNHDA and CDR2 SQIVND (reference sequence). J lost 5 bases, V lost 5 bases, and 7 bases had no gene match.

V usage is TRBV3-1 and J usage is TRBJ2-5, with a tentative D call TRBD1 (5 bases). V was clipped by 3 bases and J by 2 bases, with 22 bases between them. Germline-derived CDR1 and CDR2 are LGHDT and YNNKEL (reference sequence). This CDR3 contains 18 residues. DNA of the CDR3: TGTGCCAGCAGCCAGATTTATGGCGGCCAGGGCAGACAAGAGACCCAGTACTTC. This translates into CASSQIYGGQGRQETQYF.

This clonotype was found a few times. Since the CDR3 does not end with the conserved phenylalanine or tryptophan, this likely comes from a read error. The DNA is omitted, as the CDR3 cannot be located on it reliably, and the CDR3 follows TCRdb's listing. The chain carries TRBV7-8 and TRBJ1-1. The CDR3 spans 9 amino acids, including both terminal residues. CDR1 SGHVS and CDR2 FQNEAQ come from the germline V gene. The CDR3 loop reads CASSLEIWG.

The CDR3 nucleotides are TGTGCCAGCAGTTTACTAGGAAATCAGCCCCAGCATTTT. Translation: CASSLLGNQPQHF. The gene calls are TRBV2 and TRBJ1-5, with D hard to call. The germline V gene encodes CDR1 SNHLY and CDR2 FYNNEI. This CDR3 is built from 13 residues. V dropped 5 bases and J dropped 4 bases, with 9 bases sitting between them.

V and J are TRBV24-1 and TRBJ2-3; maybe TRBD2 (5 bases). Germline V CDR1 and CDR2: KGHDR, SFDVKD. The CDR3 runs 17 residues. Trimming removed 7 bases from V and 4 bases from J, with 23 bases in between. DNA for the CDR3: TGTGCCACCAGCTCCCCGGCTAGCCACCTCGGACCAGATACGCAGTATTTT. Protein: CATSSPASHLGPDTQYF.

The chain has TRBV25-1 and TRBJ1-2, with D uncertain. V dropped 1 base and J dropped 6 bases, with 15 bases sitting between them. The CDR3 length is 15 residues. CDR1 and CDR2 from the germline V gene are MGHDK and SYGVNS. The CDR3 reads CASSEFEGIVNGYTF. The CDR3 DNA is TGTGCCAGCAGTGAATTTGAAGGTATAGTGAATGGCTACACCTTC.

The chain links TRBV19 to TRBJ2-7, with 9 bases lining up with TRBD1. The J segment lost 6 bases and the V segment lost 3 bases, leaving 9 bases of the junction unmatched. The CDR3 runs to 15 residues. CDR1 is LNHDA, CDR2 SQIVND, per germline (reference sequence). The CDR3 loop reads CASSILGQGSPEQYF. The CDR3 DNA is TGTGCCAGTAGTATTCTGGGACAGGGATCTCCCGAGCAGTACTTC.

This clonotype was detected a few times. The chain links TRBV7-9 to TRBJ1-3; the D is unclear. This CDR3 has 12 amino acids. The germline V gene encodes CDR1 SEHNR and CDR2 FQNEAQ (reference sequence). V was shortened by 4 bases and J by 0 bases, with 1 base between the two germline ends. CDR3 protein: CASSYSGNTIYF. Written as DNA, the CDR3 is TGTGCCAGCAGCTACTCTGGAAACACCATATATTTT.

The chain has TRBV6-2 or TRBV6-3 and TRBJ2-7, with 8 nucleotides matching TRBD1. Germline V gives CDR1 MNHEY, CDR2 SVGEGT. Trimming cost V 1 base and J 2 bases; bases outside gene matches: 1. The CDR3 runs to 14 residues. CDR3 sequence: CASSYWTGPYEQYF. CDR3 coding DNA: TGTGCCAGCAGTTACTGGACAGGGCCCTACGAGCAGTACTTC.

The chain is built from TRBV20-1 and TRBJ1-2; tentative D call: TRBD1 (6 bases). CDR1 and CDR2 (germline): DFQATT, SNEGSKA (reference sequence). The CDR3 has 14 amino acids. Trimming pared 3 bases from V and 6 bases from J, leaving 17 bases between. CDR3 protein: CSARVQGTVDGYTF. The CDR3 region has the DNA TGCAGTGCTAGGGTACAGGGTACGGTGGATGGCTACACCTTC.

The rearrangement joins TRBV24-1 to TRBJ1-4; 9 bases agree with TRBD1. Unmatched junction bases numbered 2, after V lost 4 bases and J lost 6 bases. The CDR3 sequence is 14 residues long. In germline, CDR1 is KGHDR, CDR2 SFDVKD. CDR3 DNA: TGTGCCACCAGTGAGACAGGGGGGGATGAAAAACTGTTTTTT. It specifies CATSETGGDEKLFF.

This chain uses TRBV4-1 with TRBJ2-3, with D maybe TRBD2 (6 bases). The germline V gene encodes CDR1 MGHRA and CDR2 YSYEKL. The CDR3 runs to 15 residues. V lost 0 bases and J 5 bases, leaving 12 bases between the germline ends. The CDR3 reads CASSQDRAGLDTQYF. The DNA for the CDR3 is TGCGCCAGCAGCCAAGATCGGGCGGGGTTAGATACGCAGTATTTT.

This clonotype has a handful of counts. V is TRBV7-9 and J is TRBJ1-4; a possible D gene is TRBD1 (6 bases). Trimming shortened V by 7 bases and J by 5 bases, and 14 bases separated the two germline ends. Germline loops: CDR1 SEHNR, CDR2 FQNEAQ (reference sequence). The CDR3 has 14 residues. The CDR3 here is CASNEQGLNEKLFF. The CDR3 nucleotides are TGTGCCAGCAACGAACAGGGATTAAATGAAAAACTGTTTTTT.